The clone carrying this TCR beta chain has only a few counts. As yet, its antigen is unknown. This entry is derived from a study of T-cell reconstitution after alpha-beta-depleted transplantation in children. The study's findings and limits: Reportedly, only several hundred clones from non-depleted graft cells drove alpha-beta T-cell counts at about two months. Surviving recipient cells, namely T cells and thymic progenitors, were the source of high day-60 TCRbeta diversity in some patients. One year post-transplant, T-cell counts and diversity were largely derived from T cells produced anew.

The CDR3 sequence is 14 residues long. Trimming cost V 1 base and J 4 bases, with 7 bases left between them. CDR1 KGHDR and CDR2 SFDVKD come from the germline V gene. It was with unique molecular identifiers that the TCRbeta library was prepared. From the PCR reads, TCRdb called clonotypes with MiXCR, one entry per CDR3 protein. Seen here are 500,000 to 650,000 distinct CDR3 sequences, roughly 10% observed once, and the top ten hold about 14%. The sample in question was PBMCs, mostly from graft donor cells, obtained 180 days after TCRalphabeta/CD19-depleted stem cell transplant. V gene TRBV24-1 combines with J gene TRBJ2-1; D is possibly TRBD1 (5 bases). The receptor's source is a female patient aged 2 to 10 who had a stem cell transplant for aplastic anemia, so the T cells may come from the graft donor. The CDR3: CATSDLGAYNEQFF. CDR3 nucleotide sequence: TGTGCCACCAGTGATTTAGGGGCTTACAATGAGCAGTTCTTC.